The clone carrying this TCR beta chain was found a few times. Its antigen is still unknown. The data belong to a study of early T cells in non-severe SARS-CoV-2 infection. Study-wide background: The study sequenced bulk RNA from unsorted whole blood, with chains unpaired. The study, taken as a whole, reports: Private and CD4 specificities were missed by VDJdb matching, which favored anti-spike CD8 responses.

Researchers attached unique molecular identifiers to individual cDNA molecules. Via MiXCR, TCRdb re-called the 5' RACE reads, giving one row per CDR3 protein. There are 100,000 to 150,000 distinct CDR3 sequences in the sample; more than 12% occur only once, and 20% to 25% lies in the top ten. Germline V gene data show CDR1 as LGHDT and CDR2 as YNNKEL (reference sequence). Trimming removed 3 bases from V and 4 bases from J; junction bases left unmatched: 7. The CDR3 is made up of 15 amino acids. Sequenced: whole blood. This receptor was obtained from an adult who was a healthcare worker with PCR-confirmed SARS-CoV-2 infection or an uninfected control (not recorded which). The chain links TRBV3-1 to TRBJ2-3, with TRBD2 identical over 7 bases. Here the CDR3 reads CASSQERGGADTQYF. As DNA, the CDR3 is TGTGCCAGCAGCCAGGAGCGGGGCGGGGCAGATACGCAGTATTTT.